This T cell receptor (beta chain) comes out of a study of cytomegalovirus exposure and HLA in healthy donors. Whole-study findings and limits: Rare TCR sequences predominated, though certain public TCRs were found in many donors. The study recorded 160 or so TCR beta chains that were cytomegalovirus-associated.

The CDR3 covers 14 residues. V shed 3 bases, J shed 4 bases, and the junction held 5 bases outside the gene matches. Germline CDR1 is SGHAT and CDR2 is FQNNGV. Some clones are missing from TCRdb's copy, which holds only in-frame ones; the method was immunoSEQ multiplex PCR. Here the sample spans roughly 70,000 clones, approximately 97% being singletons. As to this clone: The antigen remains undetermined.

This sequence was found in a woman aged 18 to 35 in good health and CMV-seropositive. The specimen sequenced was PBMCs. The chain joins TRBV11-2 to TRBJ2-5; TRBD1 aligns across 7 bases. The CDR3 region has the DNA TGTGCCAGCAGCTTTATGACAGGGCTAGAGACCCAGTACTTC. It encodes CASSFMTGLETQYF.